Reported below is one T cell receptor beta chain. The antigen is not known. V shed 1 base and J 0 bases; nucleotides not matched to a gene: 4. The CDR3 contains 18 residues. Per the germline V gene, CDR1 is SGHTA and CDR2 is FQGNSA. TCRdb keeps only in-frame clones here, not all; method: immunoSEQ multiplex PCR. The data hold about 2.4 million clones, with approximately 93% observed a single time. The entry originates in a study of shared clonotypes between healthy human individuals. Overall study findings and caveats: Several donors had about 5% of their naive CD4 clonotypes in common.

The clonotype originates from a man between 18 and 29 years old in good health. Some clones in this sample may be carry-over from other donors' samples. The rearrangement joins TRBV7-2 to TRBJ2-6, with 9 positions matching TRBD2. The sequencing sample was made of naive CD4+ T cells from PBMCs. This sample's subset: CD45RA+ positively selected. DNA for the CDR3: TGTGCCAGCAGCTTAGGCCTAGCGGGGCTCTCTGGGGCCAACGTCCTGACTTTC. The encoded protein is CASSLGLAGLSGANVLTF. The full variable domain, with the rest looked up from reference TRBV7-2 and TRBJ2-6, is GAGVSQSPSNKVTEKGKDVELRCDPISGHTALYWYRQSLGQGLEFLIYFQGNSAPDKSGLPSDRFSAERTGGSVSTLTIQRTQQEDSAVYLCASSLGLAGLSGANVLTFGAGSRLTVL.